This paragraph reports one T cell receptor (beta chain). What it binds is not known. This record belongs to a study of CD8+ T cells in alopecia areata. Study findings and constraints: Among the cells sequenced in scalp samples are also the resident alphabeta T cells of normal skin.

Reverse transcribed after extraction, RNA yielded cDNA as the sequencing template. Assay: immunoSEQ multiplex PCR; the TCRdb copy retains only in-frame clones and omits some. The sample has around 190,000 clones, around three fifths seen once. The sample was CD8+ T cells sorted from blood. The source is a human donor in good health.

The CDR3 nucleotides read TGTGCCAGCAGCCGGGACAGGGCGGATGATACGCAGTATTTT. This gives the protein CASSRDRADDTQYF. The chain couples TRBV9 to TRBJ2-3; 9 nucleotides line up with TRBD1. CDR1 is SGDLS and CDR2 is YYNGEE in the germline V gene. The length of the CDR3 is 14 residues. V lost 4 bases and J lost 6; bases outside the gene matches: 6.